The 7 T cell receptor beta chains below come from one sample, sequenced in a study of cytomegalovirus exposure and HLA in healthy donors. The protocol was immunoSEQ multiplex PCR, while the TCRdb copy is restricted to in-frame clones and leaves out a portion. The sample yields 350,000 or so clones, more than 80% seen once. Sequencing was carried out using PBMCs. The receptors shown here come from a woman under 30 in good health and CMV-seronegative.

The chain links TRBV11-2 to TRBJ2-7; TRBD1 matches 7 bases. Germline V CDR1 and CDR2: SGHAT, FQNNGV. The CDR3 runs 16 residues. After removal of 1 base from V and 4 bases from J, the junction contained 10 bases not matched to a gene. The chain's CDR3 is CASSLALVRGRYEQYF. CDR3 sequence (DNA): TGTGCCAGCAGCTTAGCTCTCGTGAGGGGGCGGTACGAGCAGTACTTC.

The chain employs TRBV5-1 and TRBJ2-7, with TRBD1 as a possible D gene (6 bases). CDR1 is SGHRS and CDR2 is YFSETQ in the germline V gene. The CDR3 is made up of 16 amino acids. V was pared by 3 bases and J by 1 base, with 17 bases between. Here the CDR3 reads CASSYLGTPPSYEQYF. For the CDR3, the DNA is TGCGCCAGCAGCTATCTGGGGACACCTCCTTCCTACGAGCAGTACTTC.

V usage is TRBV4-1 and J usage is TRBJ1-2; TRBD1 is a possible D gene (5 bases). The V end was cut by 0 bases, the J end by 1 base, with 12 bases between. Germline CDR1 and CDR2: MGHRA and YSYEKL. CDR3 length: 16 amino acids. The CDR3 spells CASSQDAQGINYGYTF. The DNA for the CDR3 is TGCGCCAGCAGCCAAGACGCGCAGGGAATTAACTATGGCTACACCTTC.

The rearrangement links TRBV29-1 to TRBJ1-1, with a tentative D call TRBD1 (6 bases). Germline-derived CDR1 and CDR2 are SQVTM and ANQGSEA. Trimming pared 6 bases from V and 1 base from J, leaving 12 bases between. This CDR3 contains 13 residues. CDR3 loop: CSVRQVQNTEAFF. In nucleotides, the CDR3 is TGCAGCGTGAGACAGGTCCAGAACACTGAAGCTTTCTTT.

The chain is built from TRBV7-6 and TRBJ2-5; D call uncertain. With 3 bases removed from V and 5 bases from J, the gap between germline ends came to 13 bases. The CDR3 covers 14 residues. Germline values: CDR1 SGHVS, CDR2 FNYEAQ. The CDR3 DNA reads as TGTGCCAGCAGCTTTTTTGATAGTGCGGAGACCCAGTACTTC. As protein: CASSFFDSAETQYF.

The chain recombines TRBV12-5 with TRBJ2-5, with D perhaps TRBD1 (6 bases). Deletions cut 3 bases from V and 5 bases from J, with 13 bases between. CDR3 length: 14 amino acids. Germline V gene sequence: CDR1 LGHNT, CDR2 FRNRAP. This CDR3 is CASGFQGPPETQYF. For the CDR3, the DNA is TGTGCTAGTGGTTTCCAGGGGCCGCCGGAGACCCAGTACTTC.

This chain uses TRBV29-1 with TRBJ1-1; 8 bases fit TRBD1. Trimming removed 7 bases from V and 4 bases from J; junction bases left unmatched: 8. The germline V gene encodes CDR1 SQVTM and CDR2 ANQGSEA. The CDR3 sequence is 13 residues long. This chain's CDR3 is CSADPGGCTEAFF. The CDR3 region has the DNA TGCAGCGCCGACCCAGGGGGCTGCACTGAAGCTTTCTTT.